This T cell receptor (beta chain) was retrieved from a study of T-cell reconstitution after alpha-beta-depleted transplantation in children. In its sample, this clonotype was seen many times. The germline V gene has CDR1 SGHTA and CDR2 FQGNSA. The germline V and J ends were trimmed by 5 bases and 4 bases, with 16 bases remaining between them. This CDR3 has 15 residues. TCRbeta library preparation incorporated unique molecular identifiers. TCRdb itself ran the PCR reads through MiXCR, one entry per CDR3 protein. The table includes about 610,000 distinct CDR3 sequences, about 10% detected once. The sample consisted of PBMCs from the stem cell graft donor, taken from the stem cell graft. The TCR originated in a human donor who donated a stem cell graft to a child with acute myeloid leukemia. This rearrangement joins TRBV7-2 to TRBJ2-3; D unresolved. CDR3 amino acids: CASSRRPSVPDTQYF. CDR3 coding DNA: TGTGCCAGCAGCCGAAGGCCTTCCGTCCCAGATACGCAGTATTTT.